This TCR beta chain was found in a study of T cells after yellow fever vaccination. In germline, CDR1 is SGHDT, CDR2 YYEEEE. The V end lost 5 bases, the J end lost 0 bases, and 11 bases lay between the germline ends. The CDR3 has 15 residues. Via MiXCR, TCRdb re-called the 5' RACE reads, giving one row per CDR3 protein. The sample holds under 300,000 distinct CDR3 sequences, roughly 13% seen once. The origin of this receptor is a man aged 30 to 39 who received the YFV17D yellow fever vaccine. The rearrangement joins TRBV5-6 to TRBJ2-2; possibly TRBD2 for D (6 bases). The sample was CD4+ T cells sorted from PBMCs, taken 45 days after the yellow fever booster vaccination. In DNA, the CDR3 is TGTGCCAGCAGTAAGATAGCGGCGAACACCGGGGAGCTGTTTTTT. Translating it yields CASSKIAANTGELFF.